These T cell receptor beta chains were read from a single sample in a study of blood T cell repertoires in COVID-19. Sequencing used immunoSEQ multiplex PCR; TCRdb keeps in-frame clones, though not all of them. Of fewer than 60,000 clones in the sample, approximately 85% are singletons; the top ten hold approximately 6.9%. What was sequenced was peripheral blood. These receptors were taken from a man aged 55 to 70 with acute or convalescent COVID-19. The CDR3 runs from the conserved cysteine through the conserved F or W. A D gene is named only where the DNA matches it firmly. Rows give clone size only sometimes, using once, few, many, or a class for an expanded clone.

D gene | J gene | V gene | clone size | CDR3 DNA | CDR3 protein
. | TRBJ2-1 | TRBV28 | . | TGTGCCAGCACCCCGTCCCTTTACAATGAGCAGTTCTTC | CASTPSLYNEQFF
TRBD1 | TRBJ2-4 | TRBV19 | . | TGTGCCAGTAGTATCGGGACAGGGAGGATTCTGGCCAAAAACATTCAGTACTTC | CASSIGTGRILAKNIQYF
TRBD1 | TRBJ2-2 | TRBV6-5 | . | TGTGCCAGCCAGGGACAGGCGAACACCGGGGAGCTGTTTTTT | CASQGQANTGELFF
TRBD2 | TRBJ2-1 | TRBV27 | . | TGTGCCAGCAGTCCAATGGGGACTAGCGGGAGGGCGACCTACAATGAGCAGTTCTTC | CASSPMGTSGRATYNEQFF
. | TRBJ1-6 | TRBV19 | . | TGTGCCAGTAGTCACGGCCGCCGCCGGGGTTCACCCCTCCACTTT | CASSHGRRRGSPLHF
TRBD1 | TRBJ1-2 | TRBV28 | . | TGTGCCAGCAGTTTGATCCAGGGGGCGGGTGGCTACACCTTC | CASSLIQGAGGYTF
. | TRBJ2-1 | TRBV30 | . | TGTGCCTGGAGTGGAGTTACAGGGAGCTCCTACAATGAGCAGTTCTTC | CAWSGVTGSSYNEQFF
TRBD2 | TRBJ2-3 | TRBV4-2 | . | TGTGCCAGCAGCCAGGCCCCTAGCGGGGCTAGCACAGATACGCAGTATTTT | CASSQAPSGASTDTQYF
. | TRBJ2-5 | TRBV4-1 | . | TGCGCCAGCAGCCCAAAAGGCGGGTCCCGGGAGACCCAGTACTTC | CASSPKGGSRETQYF
TRBD2 | TRBJ2-5 | TRBV10-1 | . | TGCGCCAGCAGTCGGGGGGGAGCGGGAGAGACCCAGTACTTC | CASSRGGAGETQYF
TRBD1 | TRBJ1-2 | TRBV4-2 | . | TGTGCCAGCAGCCAAAAGCCAGACAGGGACTATGGCTACACCTTC | CASSQKPDRDYGYTF
TRBD1 | TRBJ1-4 | TRBV28 | . | TGTGCCAGCAGGAGACAGGGAGGTGATGAAAAACTGTTTTTT | CASRRQGGDEKLFF
. | TRBJ1-2 | TRBV19 | . | TGTGCCAGTAGTATGTCGGCAGGTACAGCTAACTATGGCTACACCTTC | CASSMSAGTANYGYTF
TRBD1 | TRBJ2-1 | TRBV7-9 | . | TGTGCCAGCAGCAACCGGGACAGGGACTACAATGAGCAGTTCTTC | CASSNRDRDYNEQFF
TRBD2 | TRBJ2-7 | TRBV10-3 | . | TGTGCCTCAAAATTGACTAGCGGTACCTACGAGCAGTACTTC | CASKLTSGTYEQYF
TRBD1 | TRBJ1-6 | TRBV2 | . | TGTGCCAGCAGAACAGGGGTTGAGAGGAATTCACCCCTCCACTTT | CASRTGVERNSPLHF
. | TRBJ2-1 | TRBV6-5 | . | TGTGCCAGCAGTTACTCGAGTAGGGGAAACAATGAGCAGTTCTTC | CASSYSSRGNNEQFF
. | TRBJ1-2 | TRBV19 | . | TGTGCCAGTAGCTGGGCGGGGTTGGACGATGGCTACACCTTC | CASSWAGLDDGYTF
TRBD2 | TRBJ2-1 | TRBV6-2/TRBV6-3 | . | TGTGCCAGCAGTTACTCGGCGACTAGCGGGAACATCTACAATGAGCAGTTCTTC | CASSYSATSGNIYNEQFF
. | TRBJ2-7 | TRBV2 | . | TGTGCCAGCAGTGAAGCTGGGAGTGGCGAGCAGTACTTC | CASSEAGSGEQYF
. | TRBJ2-2 | TRBV27 | . | TGTGCCAGCAGGGAGCGGCTAGAGGTGGTAACTGGGGAGCTGTTTTTT | CASRERLEVVTGELFF
. | TRBJ2-2 | TRBV27 | . | TGTGCCAGCAGTTCCGTTCGGGTTCGAGACACCGGGGAGCTGTTTTTT | CASSSVRVRDTGELFF
. | TRBJ1-2 | TRBV6-5 | . | TGTGCCAGCAGTTACTCGACTATAGGGAACTATGGCTACACCTTC | CASSYSTIGNYGYTF
. | TRBJ1-2 | TRBV18 | . | TGTGCCAGCTCAGTCAGGATTAACTATGGCTACACCTTC | CASSVRINYGYTF
. | TRBJ1-2 | TRBV5-5 | . | TGTGCCAGCAGCTTGACGGGAAGTCGTGGCTACACCTTC | CASSLTGSRGYTF
TRBD2 | TRBJ2-7 | TRBV5-6 | . | TGTGCCAGCAGCTTGGGCGGGACTAGCGTGGGCGAGCAGTACTTC | CASSLGGTSVGEQYF
. | TRBJ2-1 | TRBV9 | once | TGTGCCAGCAGCCTCGGGAACCTCAATGAGCAGTTCTTC | CASSLGNLNEQFF
TRBD1 | TRBJ1-2 | TRBV30 | . | TGTGCCTGGAGTTTACACAGGGGAGGCTATGGCTACACCTTC | CAWSLHRGGYGYTF
. | TRBJ1-1 | TRBV18 | few | TGTGCCAGCTCACCACCCCAGGGTTGGGGTCAGGTTGGAGCTTTCTTT | CASSPPQGWGQVGAFF
TRBD2 | TRBJ2-1 | TRBV2 | once | TGTGCCAGCAGTAAGAGGACTAGCGGGGATCCGGAGCAGTTCTTC | CASSKRTSGDPEQFF
. | TRBJ2-7 | TRBV28 | few | TGTGCCAGCAGTATACACAACAGGGATCCCTACGAGCAGTACTTC | CASSIHNRDPYEQYF
. | TRBJ1-4 | TRBV2 | . | TGTGCCAGCAGCCTTTATAATGAAAAACTGTTTTTT | CASSLYNEKLFF
. | TRBJ1-2 | TRBV7-6 | . | TGTGCCAGCCAGGGGTACCGCGATGGCTACACCTTC | CASQGYRDGYTF
TRBD2 | TRBJ2-1 | TRBV2 | . | TGTGCCAGCAGCGTTGCCTGGCGCGGGAGGGTAGTTGAGCAGTTCTTC | CASSVAWRGRVVEQFF
TRBD1 | TRBJ2-7 | TRBV28 | . | TGTGCCAGCAGTTTATGGGGACAGGACGGGTACGAGCAGTACTTC | CASSLWGQDGYEQYF
. | TRBJ2-5 | TRBV20-1 | . | TGCAGTGCTCGGGGGACCCAGTACTTC | CSARGTQYF
. | TRBJ2-1 | TRBV7-3 | . | TGTGCCAGCAGCTTTCAGGGGGGCTCCTACAATGAGCAGTTCTTC | CASSFQGGSYNEQFF
. | TRBJ2-7 | TRBV10-1 | . | TGCGCCAGCAGTGTGGGTAGCGGCCCCTACGAGCAGTACTTC | CASSVGSGPYEQYF
. | TRBJ2-3 | TRBV7-9 | . | TGTGCCAGCAGCGATAGACAGGAAGGTACGCAGTATTTT | CASSDRQEGTQYF
TRBD1 | TRBJ1-2 | TRBV11-3 | once | TGTGCCAGCAGCAGGGGACAGGCCACTAACTATGGCTACACCTTC | CASSRGQATNYGYTF
. | TRBJ2-5 | TRBV11-3 | . | TGTGCCAGCAGCTTAGGAGTAGGAGGTGGCGAGACCCAGTACTTC | CASSLGVGGGETQYF
. | TRBJ2-3 | TRBV7-2 | . | TGTGCCAGCGAAGCGTCCGGCACAGATACGCAGTATTTT | CASEASGTDTQYF
TRBD1 | TRBJ2-7 | TRBV28 | . | TGTGCCAGCATTTCGGGACAGGAGACGGCCTACGAGCAGTACTTC | CASISGQETAYEQYF
. | TRBJ2-7 | TRBV5-1 | . | TGCGCCAGCAGCCCCGGGGAGGCGACCGCCTACGAGCAGTACTTC | CASSPGEATAYEQYF
. | TRBJ2-5 | TRBV28 | . | TGTGCCAGCAAACCGGGACTCCCAGAGACCCAGTACTTC | CASKPGLPETQYF
TRBD2 | TRBJ2-3 | TRBV24-1 | . | TGTGCCACCAGTGATAGGACTAGCGGGAGCACAGATACGCAGTATTTT | CATSDRTSGSTDTQYF
. | TRBJ2-3 | TRBV12-5 | . | TGTGCTAGTGGTTCGGATCGAGCGGTTAGCACAGATACGCAGTATTTT | CASGSDRAVSTDTQYF
TRBD1 | TRBJ2-2 | TRBV2 | once | TGTGCCAGCACCTTGGGACAGGGGGCGGGCGGGGAGCTGTTTTTT | CASTLGQGAGGELFF
. | TRBJ2-2 | TRBV27 | once | TGTGCCAGCAGTTCCCAGAACACCGGGGAGCTGTTTTTT | CASSSQNTGELFF
. | TRBJ1-5 | TRBV19 | . | TGTGCCAAAAGGGGTGAGGCGACTCAGCCCCAGCATTTT | CAKRGEATQPQHF
TRBD1 | TRBJ1-1 | TRBV5-1 | . | TGCGCCAGCAGCACACAGGGGTCAGGCACTGAAGCTTTCTTT | CASSTQGSGTEAFF
TRBD1 | TRBJ1-2 | TRBV6-1 | . | TGTGCCAGCAGTGACGGGTTCAGGGGGAGCTGGACCTATGGCTACACCTTC | CASSDGFRGSWTYGYTF
TRBD2 | TRBJ2-1 | TRBV6-5 | . | TGTGCCAGCAGTATGGGACTAGCGGCCTACAATGAGCAGTTCTTC | CASSMGLAAYNEQFF